This T cell receptor (beta chain) emerged from a study of early T cells in non-severe SARS-CoV-2 infection. The V gene lost 2 bases and the J gene lost 2 bases, with 9 bases spanning the gap. The germline V gene encodes CDR1 KGHSH and CDR2 LQKENI. CDR3 size: 14 residues. This clonotype was counted at least ten times. The target antigen is unknown. Study-wide results and limits: Anti-spike CD8 responses were favored in VDJdb matching, and private and CD4 specificities were missed.

TCRdb redid the calling of the 5' RACE reads with MiXCR, one entry per CDR3 protein. The sample lists approximately 70,000 distinct CDR3 sequences, about 12% seen once, with 3.5% to 5.5% in the top ten. Input material: whole blood. This receptor was identified in an adult who was a healthcare worker with PCR-confirmed SARS-CoV-2 infection or an uninfected control (not recorded which). The V and J genes are TRBV18 and TRBJ1-1, with D hard to call. CDR3 bases: TGTGCCAGCTCACCAGGGGTCCTAAACACTGAAGCTTTCTTT. This gives the protein CASSPGVLNTEAFF.